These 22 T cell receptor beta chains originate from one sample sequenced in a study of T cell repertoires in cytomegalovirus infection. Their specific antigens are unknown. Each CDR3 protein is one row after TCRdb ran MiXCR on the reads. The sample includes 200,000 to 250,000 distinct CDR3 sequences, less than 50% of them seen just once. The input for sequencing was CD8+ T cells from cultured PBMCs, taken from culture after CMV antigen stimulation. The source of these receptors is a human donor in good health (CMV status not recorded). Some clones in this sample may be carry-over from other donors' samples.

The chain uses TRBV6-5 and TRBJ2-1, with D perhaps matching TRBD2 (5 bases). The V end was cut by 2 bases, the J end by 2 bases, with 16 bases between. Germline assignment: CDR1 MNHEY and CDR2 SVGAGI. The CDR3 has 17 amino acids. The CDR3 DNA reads TGTGCCAGCAGTTACCCGAATGTGGGGAGTGCCTACAATGAGCAGTTCTTC. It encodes CASSYPNVGSAYNEQFF.

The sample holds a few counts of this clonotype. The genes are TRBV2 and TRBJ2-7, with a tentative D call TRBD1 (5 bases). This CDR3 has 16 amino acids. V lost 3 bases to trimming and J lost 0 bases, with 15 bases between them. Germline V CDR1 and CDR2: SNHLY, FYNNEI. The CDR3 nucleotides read TGTGCCAGCAGTGACCCCGACAGCCGACTCTCCTACGAGCAGTACTTC. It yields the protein CASSDPDSRLSYEQYF. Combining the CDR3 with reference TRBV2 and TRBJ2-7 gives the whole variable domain EPEVTQTPSHQVTQMGQEVILRCVPISNHLYFYWYRQILGQKVEFLVSFYNNEISEKSEIFDDQFSVERPDGSNFTLKIRSTKLEDSAMYFCASSDPDSRLSYEQYFGPGTRLTVT.

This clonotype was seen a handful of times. The CDR3 DNA sequence: TGTGCCAGCAGTTTATCTTACCGGACTGAAGCTTTCTTT. Amino acids: CASSLSYRTEAFF. V is TRBV27 and J is TRBJ1-1; D is undetermined. Germline CDR1 is MNHEY and CDR2 is SMNVEV (reference sequence). Trimming pared 0 bases from V and 5 bases from J, leaving 7 bases between. The CDR3 sequence is 13 residues long.

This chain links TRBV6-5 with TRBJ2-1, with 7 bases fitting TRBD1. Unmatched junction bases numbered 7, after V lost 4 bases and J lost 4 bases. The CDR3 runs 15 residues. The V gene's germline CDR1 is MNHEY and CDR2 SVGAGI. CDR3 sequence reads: CASSSRQGRYNEQFF. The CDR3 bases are TGTGCCAGCAGTTCCCGACAGGGAAGGTACAATGAGCAGTTCTTC.

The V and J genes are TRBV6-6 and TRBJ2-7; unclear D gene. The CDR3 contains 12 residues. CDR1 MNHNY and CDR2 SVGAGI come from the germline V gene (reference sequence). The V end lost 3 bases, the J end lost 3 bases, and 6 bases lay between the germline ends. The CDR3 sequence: CASSYGLYEQYF. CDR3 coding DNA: TGTGCCAGCAGTTATGGCCTCTACGAGCAGTACTTC.

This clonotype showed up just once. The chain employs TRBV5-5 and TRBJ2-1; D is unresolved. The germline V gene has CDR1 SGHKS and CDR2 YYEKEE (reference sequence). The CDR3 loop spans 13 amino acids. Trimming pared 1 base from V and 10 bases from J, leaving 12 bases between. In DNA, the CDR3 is TGTGCCAGCAGCTTGTTGACCGGCATGGAGCAGTTCTTC. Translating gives CASSLLTGMEQFF.

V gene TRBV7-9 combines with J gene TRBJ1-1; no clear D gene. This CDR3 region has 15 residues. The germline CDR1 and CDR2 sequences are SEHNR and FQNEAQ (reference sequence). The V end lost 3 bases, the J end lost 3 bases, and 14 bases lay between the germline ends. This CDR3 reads CASSFPKGEDTEAFF. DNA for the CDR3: TGTGCCAGCAGCTTCCCCAAGGGTGAAGACACTGAAGCTTTCTTT. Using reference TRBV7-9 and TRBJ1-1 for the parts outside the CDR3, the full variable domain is DTGVSQNPRHKITKRGQNVTFRCDPISEHNRLYWYRQTLGQGPEFLTYFQNEAQLEKSRLLSDRFSAERPKGSFSTLEIQRTEQGDSAMYLCASSFPKGEDTEAFFGQGTRLTVV.

The CDR3 loop reads CSARVLGGGPGNIQYF. The CDR3 DNA follows: TGCAGTGCTAGAGTTCTCGGGGGGGGCCCCGGAAACATTCAGTACTTC. The rearrangement uses TRBV20-1 and TRBJ2-4; the match to TRBD2 covers 8 bases. The V gene's germline CDR1 is DFQATT and CDR2 SNEGSKA (reference sequence). The CDR3 is 16 residues long. J was trimmed by 6 bases and V by 1 base; bases with no gene match: 11.

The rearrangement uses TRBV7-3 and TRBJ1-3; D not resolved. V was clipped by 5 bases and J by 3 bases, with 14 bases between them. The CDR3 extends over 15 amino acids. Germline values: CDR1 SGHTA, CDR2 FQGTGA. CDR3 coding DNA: TGTGCCAGCAGCCCTTCGTGGGCAGTTGGAAACACCATATATTTT. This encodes CASSPSWAVGNTIYF.

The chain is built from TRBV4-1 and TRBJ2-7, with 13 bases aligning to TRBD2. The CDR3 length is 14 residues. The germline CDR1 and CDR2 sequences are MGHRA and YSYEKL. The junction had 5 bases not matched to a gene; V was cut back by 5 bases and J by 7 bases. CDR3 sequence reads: CASSITSGREEQYF. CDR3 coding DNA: TGCGCCAGCAGCATCACTAGCGGGAGGGAAGAGCAGTACTTC.

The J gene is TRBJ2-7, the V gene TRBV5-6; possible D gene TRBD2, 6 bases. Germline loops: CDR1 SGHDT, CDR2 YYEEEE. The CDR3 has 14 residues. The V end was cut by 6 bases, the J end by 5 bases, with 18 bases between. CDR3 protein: CASKNSRDLNEQYF. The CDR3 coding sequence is TGTGCCAGCAAGAACTCCAGGGACTTGAACGAGCAGTACTTC.

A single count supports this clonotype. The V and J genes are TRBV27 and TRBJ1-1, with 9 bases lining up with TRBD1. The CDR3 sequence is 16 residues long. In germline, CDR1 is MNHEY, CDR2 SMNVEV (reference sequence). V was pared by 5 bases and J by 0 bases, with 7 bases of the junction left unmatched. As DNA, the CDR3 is TGTGCCAGCAGTCACGGGACAGGGATCATGAACACTGAAGCTTTCTTT. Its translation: CASSHGTGIMNTEAFF.

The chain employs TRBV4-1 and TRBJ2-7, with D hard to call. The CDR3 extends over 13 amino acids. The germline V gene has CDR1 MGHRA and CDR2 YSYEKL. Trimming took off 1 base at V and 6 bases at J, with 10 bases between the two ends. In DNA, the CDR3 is TGCGCCAGCAGCCAAGCGCTCTTCGGCGAGCAGTACTTC. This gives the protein CASSQALFGEQYF.

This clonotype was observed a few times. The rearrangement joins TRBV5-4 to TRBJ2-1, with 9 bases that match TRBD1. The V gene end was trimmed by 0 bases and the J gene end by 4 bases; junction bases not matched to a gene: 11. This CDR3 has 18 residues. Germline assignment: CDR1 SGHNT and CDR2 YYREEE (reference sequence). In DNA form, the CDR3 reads TGTGCCAGCAGCTTGGGGACGGTGGGGACAGGGACTTACAATGAGCAGTTCTTC. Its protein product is CASSLGTVGTGTYNEQFF.

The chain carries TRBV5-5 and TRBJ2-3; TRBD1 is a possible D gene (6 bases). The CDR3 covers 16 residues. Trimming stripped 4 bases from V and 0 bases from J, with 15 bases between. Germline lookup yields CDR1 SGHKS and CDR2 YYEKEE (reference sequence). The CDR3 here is CASSHGTSSSTDTQYF. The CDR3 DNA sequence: TGTGCCAGCAGCCACGGGACAAGTTCTAGCACAGATACGCAGTATTTT.

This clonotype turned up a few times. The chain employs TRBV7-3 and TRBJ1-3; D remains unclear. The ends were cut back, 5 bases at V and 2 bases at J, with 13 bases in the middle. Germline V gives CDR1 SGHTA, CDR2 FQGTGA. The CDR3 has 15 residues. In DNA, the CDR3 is TGTGCCAGCAGCGAAGGTGGGCAGGCTGGAAACACCATATATTTT. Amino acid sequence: CASSEGGQAGNTIYF.

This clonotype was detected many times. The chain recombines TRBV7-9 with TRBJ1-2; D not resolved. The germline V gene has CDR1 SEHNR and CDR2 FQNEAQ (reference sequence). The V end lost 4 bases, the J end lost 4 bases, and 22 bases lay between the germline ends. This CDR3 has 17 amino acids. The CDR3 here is CASSSGSLIGRGYGYTF. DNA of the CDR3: TGTGCCAGCAGCTCCGGGTCTCTCATCGGACGGGGCTATGGCTACACCTTC.

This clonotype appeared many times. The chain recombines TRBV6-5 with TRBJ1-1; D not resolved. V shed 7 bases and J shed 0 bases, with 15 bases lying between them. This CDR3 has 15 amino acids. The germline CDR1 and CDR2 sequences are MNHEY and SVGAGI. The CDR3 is CASIRTGYMNTEAFF. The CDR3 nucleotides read TGTGCCAGCATCCGGACGGGCTACATGAACACTGAAGCTTTCTTT.

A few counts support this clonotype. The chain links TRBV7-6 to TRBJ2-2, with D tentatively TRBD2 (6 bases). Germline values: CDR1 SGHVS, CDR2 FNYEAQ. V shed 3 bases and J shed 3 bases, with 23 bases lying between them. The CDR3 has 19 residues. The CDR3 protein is CASSLREFGGAYHTGELFF. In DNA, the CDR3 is TGTGCCAGCAGCTTGAGGGAATTCGGCGGGGCTTACCACACCGGGGAGCTGTTTTTT.

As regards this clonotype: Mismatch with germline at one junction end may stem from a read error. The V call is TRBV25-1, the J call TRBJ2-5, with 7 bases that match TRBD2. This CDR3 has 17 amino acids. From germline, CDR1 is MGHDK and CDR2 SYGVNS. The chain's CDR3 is CARSAPATGGKQETQYF. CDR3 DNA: TGTGCCCGCAGTGCACCAGCGACCGGGGGGAAACAAGAGACCCAGTACTTC.

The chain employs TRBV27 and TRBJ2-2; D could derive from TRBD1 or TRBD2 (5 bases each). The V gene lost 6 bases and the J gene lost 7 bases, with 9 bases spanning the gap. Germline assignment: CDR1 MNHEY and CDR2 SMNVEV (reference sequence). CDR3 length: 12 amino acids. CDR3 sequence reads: CASSGADGELFF. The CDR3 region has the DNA TGTGCCAGCAGCGGGGCGGACGGGGAGCTGTTTTTT.

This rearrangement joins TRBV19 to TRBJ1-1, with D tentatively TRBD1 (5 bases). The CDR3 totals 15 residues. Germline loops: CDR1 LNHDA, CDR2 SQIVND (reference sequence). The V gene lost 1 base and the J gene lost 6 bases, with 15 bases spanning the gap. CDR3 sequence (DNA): TGTGCCAGTAGTATAGGGTCGAAGGGGTGGCCTGAAGCTTTCTTT. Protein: CASSIGSKGWPEAFF. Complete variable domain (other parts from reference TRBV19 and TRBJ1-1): DGGITQSPKYLFRKEGQNVTLSCEQNLNHDAMYWYRQDPGQGLRLIYYSQIVNDFQKGDIAEGYSVSREKKESFPLTVTSAQKNPTAFYLCASSIGSKGWPEAFFGQGTRLTVV.